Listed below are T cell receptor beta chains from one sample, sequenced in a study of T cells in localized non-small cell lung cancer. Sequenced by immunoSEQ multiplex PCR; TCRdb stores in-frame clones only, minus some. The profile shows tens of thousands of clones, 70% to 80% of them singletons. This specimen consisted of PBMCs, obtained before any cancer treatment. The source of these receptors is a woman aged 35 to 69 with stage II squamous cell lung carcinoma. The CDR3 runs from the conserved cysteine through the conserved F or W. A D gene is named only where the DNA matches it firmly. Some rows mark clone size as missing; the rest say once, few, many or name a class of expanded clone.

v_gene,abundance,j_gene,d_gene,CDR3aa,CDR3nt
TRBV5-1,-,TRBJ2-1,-,CASSPGAIGIEQFF,TGCGCCAGCAGCCCCGGGGCCATCGGTATTGAGCAGTTCTTC
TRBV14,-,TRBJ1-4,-,CASSLGASEKLFF,TGTGCCAGCAGCCTAGGCGCGAGTGAAAAACTGTTTTTT
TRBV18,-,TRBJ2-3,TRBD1,CASSATGAPGTDTQYF,TGTGCCAGCTCAGCTACAGGGGCCCCCGGCACAGATACGCAGTATTTT
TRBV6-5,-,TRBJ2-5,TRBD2,CASSYLGLAEETQYF,TGTGCCAGCAGTTACCTGGGACTAGCGGAAGAGACCCAGTACTTC
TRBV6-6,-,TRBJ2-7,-,CASSYDTDSYEQYF,TGTGCCAGCAGTTACGACACAGACTCCTACGAGCAGTACTTC
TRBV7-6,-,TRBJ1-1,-,CASSLGVLGDTEAFF,TGTGCCAGCAGCTTAGGGGTATTGGGGGACACTGAAGCTTTCTTT
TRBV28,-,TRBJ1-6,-,CASKRGAPLHF,TGTGCCAGCAAGCGGGGGGCACCCCTCCACTTT
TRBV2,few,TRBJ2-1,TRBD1,CASSDGRGSSYNEQFF,TGTGCCAGCAGTGATGGCAGGGGGAGCTCCTACAATGAGCAGTTCTTC
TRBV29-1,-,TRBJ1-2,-,CSATQGEGYTF,TGCAGCGCTACACAGGGCGAGGGCTACACCTTC
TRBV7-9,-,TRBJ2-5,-,CASSLAQVETQYF,TGTGCCAGCAGCTTAGCGCAGGTGGAGACCCAGTACTTC
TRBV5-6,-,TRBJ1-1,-,CASSLTPGATSAFF,TGTGCCAGCAGCTTGACGCCGGGAGCAACTTCAGCTTTCTTT
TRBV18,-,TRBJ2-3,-,CASSPGLGTDTQYF,TGTGCCAGCTCGCCGGGGCTAGGCACAGATACGCAGTATTTT
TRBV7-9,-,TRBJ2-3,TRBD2,CASRHSGRAPDTQYF,TGTGCCAGCAGACATAGCGGGAGGGCCCCAGATACGCAGTATTTT
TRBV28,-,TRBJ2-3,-,CASRPGPTDTQYF,TGTGCCAGCAGACCGGGACCCACAGATACGCAGTATTTT
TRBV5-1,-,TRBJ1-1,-,CASSLDPFRGLRAFF,TGCGCCAGCAGCTTGGACCCCTTCCGGGGGCTCCGGGCTTTCTTT
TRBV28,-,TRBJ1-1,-,CASSLWPSSTEAFF,TGTGCCAGCAGTTTATGGCCGTCAAGCACTGAAGCTTTCTTT
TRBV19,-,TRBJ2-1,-,CASSIGGAQSEQFF,TGTGCCAGTAGTATAGGGGGGGCCCAATCGGAGCAGTTCTTC